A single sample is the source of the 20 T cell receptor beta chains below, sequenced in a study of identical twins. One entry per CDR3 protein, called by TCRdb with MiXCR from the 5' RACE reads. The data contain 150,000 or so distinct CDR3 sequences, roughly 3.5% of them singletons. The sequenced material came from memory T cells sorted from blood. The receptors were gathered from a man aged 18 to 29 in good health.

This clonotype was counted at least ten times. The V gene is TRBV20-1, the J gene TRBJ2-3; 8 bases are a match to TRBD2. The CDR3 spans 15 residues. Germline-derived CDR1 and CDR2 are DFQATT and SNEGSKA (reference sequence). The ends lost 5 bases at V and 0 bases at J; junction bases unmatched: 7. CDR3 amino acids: CSASGTRESTDTQYF. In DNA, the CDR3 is TGCAGTGCTTCCGGGACTAGAGAAAGCACAGATACGCAGTATTTT.

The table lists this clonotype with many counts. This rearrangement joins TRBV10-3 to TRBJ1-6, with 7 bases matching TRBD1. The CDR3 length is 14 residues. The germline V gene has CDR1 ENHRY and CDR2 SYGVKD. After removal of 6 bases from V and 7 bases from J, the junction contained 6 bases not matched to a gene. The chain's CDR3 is CAIRTGQMNSPLHF. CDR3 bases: TGTGCCATCAGGACGGGACAGATGAATTCACCCCTCCACTTT.

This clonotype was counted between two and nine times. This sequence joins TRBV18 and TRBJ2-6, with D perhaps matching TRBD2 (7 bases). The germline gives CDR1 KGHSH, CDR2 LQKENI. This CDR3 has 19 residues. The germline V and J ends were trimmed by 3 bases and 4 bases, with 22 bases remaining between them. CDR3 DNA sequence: TGTGCCAGCTCACCGTTCGGCGGGGGCGGTTCTGGAGGGGCCAACGTCCTGACTTTC. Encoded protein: CASSPFGGGGSGGANVLTF. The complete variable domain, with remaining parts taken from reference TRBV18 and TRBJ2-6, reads NAGVMQNPRHLVRRRGQEARLRCSPMKGHSHVYWYRQLPEEGLKFMVYLQKENIIDESGMPKERFSAEFPKEGPSILRIQQVVRGDSAAYFCASSPFGGGGSGGANVLTFGAGSRLTVL.

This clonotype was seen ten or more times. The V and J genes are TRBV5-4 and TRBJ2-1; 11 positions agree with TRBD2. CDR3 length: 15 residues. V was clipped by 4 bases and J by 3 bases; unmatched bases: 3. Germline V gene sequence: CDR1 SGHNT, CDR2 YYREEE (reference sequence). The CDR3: CASSPGLAGYNEQFF. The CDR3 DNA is TGTGCCAGCAGCCCAGGACTAGCGGGCTACAATGAGCAGTTCTTC.

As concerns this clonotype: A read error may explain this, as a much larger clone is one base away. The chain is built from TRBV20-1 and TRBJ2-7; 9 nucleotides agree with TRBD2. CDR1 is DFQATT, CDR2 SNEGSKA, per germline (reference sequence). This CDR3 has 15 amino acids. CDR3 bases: TGCAGTGCTAGTTCCCCTAGCGGGGCCTCCAACGAGCAGTACTTC. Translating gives CSASSPSGASNEQYF.

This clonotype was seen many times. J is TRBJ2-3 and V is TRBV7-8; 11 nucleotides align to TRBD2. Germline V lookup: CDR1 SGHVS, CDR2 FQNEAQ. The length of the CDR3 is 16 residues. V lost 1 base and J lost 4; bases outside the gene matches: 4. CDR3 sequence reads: CASSLGVLAGADTQYF. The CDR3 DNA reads TGTGCCAGCAGCTTAGGAGTACTAGCGGGAGCAGATACGCAGTATTTT.

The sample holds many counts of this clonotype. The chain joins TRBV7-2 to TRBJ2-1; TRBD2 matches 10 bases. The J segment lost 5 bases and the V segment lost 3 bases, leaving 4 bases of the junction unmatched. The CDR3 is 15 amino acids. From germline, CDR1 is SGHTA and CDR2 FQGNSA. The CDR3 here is CASSFSGRYDNEQFF. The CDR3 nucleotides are TGTGCCAGCAGCTTTAGCGGGAGGTACGACAATGAGCAGTTCTTC.

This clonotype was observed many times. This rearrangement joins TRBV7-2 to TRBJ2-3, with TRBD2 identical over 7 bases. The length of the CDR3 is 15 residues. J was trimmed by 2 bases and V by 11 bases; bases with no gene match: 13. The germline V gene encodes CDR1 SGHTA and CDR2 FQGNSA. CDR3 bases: TGTGCCTCACAGCGGGGATCCCAACCCACAGATACGCAGTATTTT. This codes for CASQRGSQPTDTQYF.

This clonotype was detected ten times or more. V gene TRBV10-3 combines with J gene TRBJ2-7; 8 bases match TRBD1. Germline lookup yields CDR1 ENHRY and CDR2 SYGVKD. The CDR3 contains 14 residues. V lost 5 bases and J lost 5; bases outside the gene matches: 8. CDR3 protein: CAISSQGAPHEQYV. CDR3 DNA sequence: TGTGCCATCAGTTCGCAGGGGGCGCCTCACGAGCAGTACGTC.

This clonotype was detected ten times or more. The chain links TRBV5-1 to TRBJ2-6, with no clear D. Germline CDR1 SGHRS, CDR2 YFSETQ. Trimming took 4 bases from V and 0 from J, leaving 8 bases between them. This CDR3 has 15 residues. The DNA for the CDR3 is TGCGCCAGCAGCCCCCCCGACTCTGGGGCCAACGTCCTGACTTTC. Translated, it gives CASSPPDSGANVLTF.

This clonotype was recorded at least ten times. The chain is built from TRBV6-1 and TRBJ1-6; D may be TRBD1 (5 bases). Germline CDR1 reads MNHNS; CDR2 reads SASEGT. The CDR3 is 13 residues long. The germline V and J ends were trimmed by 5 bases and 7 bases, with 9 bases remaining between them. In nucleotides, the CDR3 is TGTGCCAGCAGTATGGGGCCCAATTCACCCCTCCACTTT. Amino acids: CASSMGPNSPLHF.

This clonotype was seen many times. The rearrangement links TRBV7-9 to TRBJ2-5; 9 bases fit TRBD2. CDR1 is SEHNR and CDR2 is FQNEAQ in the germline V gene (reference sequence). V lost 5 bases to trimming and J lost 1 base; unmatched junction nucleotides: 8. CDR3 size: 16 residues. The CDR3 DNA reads TGTGCCAGCAGCGCTGGCGGGAGGGGTAGCCAAGAGACCCAGTACTTC. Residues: CASSAGGRGSQETQYF.

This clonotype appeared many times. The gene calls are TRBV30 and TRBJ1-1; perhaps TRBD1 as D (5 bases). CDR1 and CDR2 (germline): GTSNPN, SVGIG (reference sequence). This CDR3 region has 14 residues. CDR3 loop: CALEGERVNTEAFF. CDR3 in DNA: TGTGCTCTGGAAGGGGAAAGGGTGAACACTGAAGCTTTCTTT.

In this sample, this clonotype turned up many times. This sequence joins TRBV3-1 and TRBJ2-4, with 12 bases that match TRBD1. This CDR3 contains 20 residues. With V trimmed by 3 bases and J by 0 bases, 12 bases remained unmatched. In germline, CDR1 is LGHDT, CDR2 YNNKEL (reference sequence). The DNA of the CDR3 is TGTGCCAGCAGCCATTCAGCCGGGACAGGGGGCCGGAGAGCCAAAAACATTCAGTACTTC. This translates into CASSHSAGTGGRRAKNIQYF.

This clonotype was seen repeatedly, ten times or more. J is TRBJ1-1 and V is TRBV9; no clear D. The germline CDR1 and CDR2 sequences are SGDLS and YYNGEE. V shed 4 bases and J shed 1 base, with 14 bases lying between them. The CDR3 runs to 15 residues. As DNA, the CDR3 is TGTGCCAGCAGCCCCCGGAGTTACACGAACACTGAAGCTTTCTTT. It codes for CASSPRSYTNTEAFF.

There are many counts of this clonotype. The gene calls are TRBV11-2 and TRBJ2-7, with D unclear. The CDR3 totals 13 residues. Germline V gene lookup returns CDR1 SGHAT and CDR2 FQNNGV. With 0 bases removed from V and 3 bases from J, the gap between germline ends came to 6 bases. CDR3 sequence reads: CASSLDTGYEQYV. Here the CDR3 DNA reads TGTGCCAGCAGCTTAGATACGGGCTACGAGCAGTACGTC.

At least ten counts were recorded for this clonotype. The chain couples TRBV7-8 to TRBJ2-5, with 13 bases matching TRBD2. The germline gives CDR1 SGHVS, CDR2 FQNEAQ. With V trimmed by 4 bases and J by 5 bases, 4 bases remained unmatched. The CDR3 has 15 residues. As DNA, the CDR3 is TGTGCCAGCAGCTGGACTAGCGGGAGTCGGGAGACCCAGTACTTC. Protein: CASSWTSGSRETQYF. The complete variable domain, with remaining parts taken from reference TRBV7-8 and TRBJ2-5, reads GAGVSQSPRYKVAKRGQDVALRCDPISGHVSLFWYQQALGQGPEFLTYFQNEAQLDKSGLPSDRFFAERPEGSVSTLKIQRTQQEDSAVYLCASSWTSGSRETQYFGPGTRLLVL.

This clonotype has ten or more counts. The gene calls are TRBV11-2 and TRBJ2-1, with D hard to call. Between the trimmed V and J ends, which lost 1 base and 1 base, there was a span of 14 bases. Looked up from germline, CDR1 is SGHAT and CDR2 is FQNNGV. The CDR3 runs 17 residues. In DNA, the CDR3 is TGTGCCAGCAGCTTAGCCGGTCTTGGATTGTCCTACAATGAGCAGTTCTTC. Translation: CASSLAGLGLSYNEQFF. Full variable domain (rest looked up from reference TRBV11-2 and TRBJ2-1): EAGVAQSPRYKIIEKRQSVAFWCNPISGHATLYWYQQILGQGPKLLIQFQNNGVVDDSQLPKDRFSAERLKGVDSTLKIQPAKLEDSAVYLCASSLAGLGLSYNEQFFGPGTRLTVL.

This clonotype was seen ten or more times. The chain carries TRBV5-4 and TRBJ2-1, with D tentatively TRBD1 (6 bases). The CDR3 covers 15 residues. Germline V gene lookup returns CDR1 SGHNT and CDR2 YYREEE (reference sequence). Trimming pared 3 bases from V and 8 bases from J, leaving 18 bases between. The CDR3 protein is CASSSDRTEYDEQFF. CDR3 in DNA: TGTGCCAGCAGCTCCGACCGGACAGAGTACGATGAGCAGTTCTTC.

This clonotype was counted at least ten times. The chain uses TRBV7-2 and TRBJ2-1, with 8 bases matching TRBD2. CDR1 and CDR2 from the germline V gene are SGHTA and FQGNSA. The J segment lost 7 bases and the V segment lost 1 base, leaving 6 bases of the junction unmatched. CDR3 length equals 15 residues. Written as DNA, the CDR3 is TGTGCCAGCAGCTTAGTGGGGACTAGGACAAATGAGCAGTTCTTC. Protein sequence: CASSLVGTRTNEQFF.